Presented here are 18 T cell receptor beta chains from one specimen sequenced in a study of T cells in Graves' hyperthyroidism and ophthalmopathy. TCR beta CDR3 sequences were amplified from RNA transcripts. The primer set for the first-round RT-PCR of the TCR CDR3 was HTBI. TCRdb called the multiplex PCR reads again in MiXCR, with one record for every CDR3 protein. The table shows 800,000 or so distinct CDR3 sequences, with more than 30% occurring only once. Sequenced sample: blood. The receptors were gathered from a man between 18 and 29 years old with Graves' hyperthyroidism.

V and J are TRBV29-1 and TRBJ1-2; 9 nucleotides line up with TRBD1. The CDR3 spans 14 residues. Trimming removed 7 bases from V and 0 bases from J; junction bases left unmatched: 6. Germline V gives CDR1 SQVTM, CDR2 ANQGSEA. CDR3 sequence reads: CSATGGNANYGYTF. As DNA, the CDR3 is TGCAGCGCGACAGGGGGAAATGCTAACTATGGCTACACCTTC.

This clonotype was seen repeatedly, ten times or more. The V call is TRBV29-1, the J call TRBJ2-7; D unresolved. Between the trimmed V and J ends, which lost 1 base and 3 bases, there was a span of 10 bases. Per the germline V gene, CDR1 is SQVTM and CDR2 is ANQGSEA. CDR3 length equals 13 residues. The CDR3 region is CSVEVEQYYEQYF. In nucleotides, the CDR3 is TGCAGCGTTGAAGTCGAACAATACTACGAGCAGTACTTC.

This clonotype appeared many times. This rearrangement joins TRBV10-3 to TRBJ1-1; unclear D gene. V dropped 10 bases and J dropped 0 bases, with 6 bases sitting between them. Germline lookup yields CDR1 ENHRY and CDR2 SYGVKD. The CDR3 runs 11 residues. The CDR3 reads CATLMNTEAFF. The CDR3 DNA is TGTGCCACCTTAATGAACACTGAAGCTTTCTTT.

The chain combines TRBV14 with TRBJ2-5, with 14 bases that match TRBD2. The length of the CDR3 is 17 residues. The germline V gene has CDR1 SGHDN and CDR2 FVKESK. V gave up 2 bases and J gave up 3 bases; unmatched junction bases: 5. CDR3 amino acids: CASSQRGLAGGKETQYF. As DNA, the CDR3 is TGTGCCAGCAGCCAACGTGGACTAGCGGGAGGCAAAGAGACCCAGTACTTC.

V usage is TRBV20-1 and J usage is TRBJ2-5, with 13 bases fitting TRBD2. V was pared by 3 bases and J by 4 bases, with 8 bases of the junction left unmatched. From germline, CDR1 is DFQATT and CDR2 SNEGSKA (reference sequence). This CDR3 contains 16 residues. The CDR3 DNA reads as TGCAGTGCTAGCGGGAGACTAGCGGGAGGAATAGAGACCCAGTACTTC. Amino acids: CSASGRLAGGIETQYF.

The CDR3 DNA reads TGTGCCAGCCGCCGAGCGGGAGGGGCAGATACGCAGTATTTT. Translating gives CASRRAGGADTQYF. The rearrangement joins TRBV7-2 to TRBJ2-3, with 10 bases identical to TRBD2. The CDR3 contains 14 residues. After removal of 8 bases from V and 4 bases from J, the junction contained 6 bases not matched to a gene. Per germline, CDR1 SGHTA and CDR2 FQGNSA. The full variable domain, in which reference TRBV7-2 and TRBJ2-3 provide the parts outside the CDR3, is GAGVSQSPSNKVTEKGKDVELRCDPISGHTALYWYRQSLGQGLEFLIYFQGNSAPDKSGLPSDRFSAERTGGSVSTLTIQRTQQEDSAVYLCASRRAGGADTQYFGPGTRLTVL.

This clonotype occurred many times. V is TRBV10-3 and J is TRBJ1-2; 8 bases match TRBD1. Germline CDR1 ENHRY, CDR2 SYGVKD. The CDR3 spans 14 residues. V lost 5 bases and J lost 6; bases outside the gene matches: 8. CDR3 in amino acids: CAISRDRSYDGYTF. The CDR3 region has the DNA TGTGCCATCAGTCGGGACAGGTCGTATGATGGCTACACCTTC.

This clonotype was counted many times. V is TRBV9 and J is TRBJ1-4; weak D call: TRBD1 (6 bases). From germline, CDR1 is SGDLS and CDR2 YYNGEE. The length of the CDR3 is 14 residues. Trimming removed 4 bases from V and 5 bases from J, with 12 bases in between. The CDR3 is CASSLPGQNEKLFF. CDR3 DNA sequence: TGTGCCAGCAGCCTCCCTGGACAGAATGAAAAACTGTTTTTT.

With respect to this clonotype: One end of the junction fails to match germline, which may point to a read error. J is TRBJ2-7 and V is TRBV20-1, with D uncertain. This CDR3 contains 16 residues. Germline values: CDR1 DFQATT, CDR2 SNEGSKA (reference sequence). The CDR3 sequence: CSARAIHRDSAYEQCF. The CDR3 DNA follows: TGCAGTGCTAGAGCGATCCACCGCGACTCGGCCTACGAGCAGTGCTTC.

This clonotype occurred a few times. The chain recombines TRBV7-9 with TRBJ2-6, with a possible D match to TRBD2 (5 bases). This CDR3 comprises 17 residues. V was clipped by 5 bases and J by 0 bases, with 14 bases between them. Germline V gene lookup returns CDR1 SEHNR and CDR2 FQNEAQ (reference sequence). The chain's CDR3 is CASSHGEVSSGANVLTF. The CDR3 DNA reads TGTGCCAGCAGCCACGGGGAAGTAAGCTCTGGGGCCAACGTCCTGACTTTC.

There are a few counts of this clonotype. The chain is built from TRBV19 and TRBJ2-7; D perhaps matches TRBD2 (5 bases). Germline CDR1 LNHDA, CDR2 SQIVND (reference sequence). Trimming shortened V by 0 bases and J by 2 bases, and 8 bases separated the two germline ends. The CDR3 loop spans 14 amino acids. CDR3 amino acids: CASSIESGTYEQYF. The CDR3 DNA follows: TGTGCCAGTAGTATAGAGAGCGGCACCTACGAGCAGTACTTC. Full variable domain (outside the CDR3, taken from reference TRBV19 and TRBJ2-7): DGGITQSPKYLFRKEGQNVTLSCEQNLNHDAMYWYRQDPGQGLRLIYYSQIVNDFQKGDIAEGYSVSREKKESFPLTVTSAQKNPTAFYLCASSIESGTYEQYFGPGTRLTVT.

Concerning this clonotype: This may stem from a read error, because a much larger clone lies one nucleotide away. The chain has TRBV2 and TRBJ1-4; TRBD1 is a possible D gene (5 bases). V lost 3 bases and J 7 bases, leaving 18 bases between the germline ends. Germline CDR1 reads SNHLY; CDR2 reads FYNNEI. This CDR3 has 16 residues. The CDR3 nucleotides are TGTGCCAGCAGTGATTGGGGCAGGGCCGGAGGTGAAAAACTGTTTTTT. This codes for CASSDWGRAGGEKLFF.

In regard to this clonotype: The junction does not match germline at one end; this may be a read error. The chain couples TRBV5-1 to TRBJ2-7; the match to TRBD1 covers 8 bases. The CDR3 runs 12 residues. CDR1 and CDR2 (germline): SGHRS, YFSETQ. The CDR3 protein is CASSSGQGLQYF. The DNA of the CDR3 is TGTGCCAGCAGCTCTGGACAGGGCCTCCAGTACTTC.

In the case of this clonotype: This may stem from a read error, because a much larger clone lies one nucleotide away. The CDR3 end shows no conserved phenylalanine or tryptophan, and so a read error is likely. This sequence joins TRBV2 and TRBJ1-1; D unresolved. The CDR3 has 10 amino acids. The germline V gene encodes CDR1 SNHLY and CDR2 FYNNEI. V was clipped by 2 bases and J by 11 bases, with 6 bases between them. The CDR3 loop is CASSEIEAFL. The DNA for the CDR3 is TGTGCCAGCAGTGAAATCGAGGCTTTCCTT.

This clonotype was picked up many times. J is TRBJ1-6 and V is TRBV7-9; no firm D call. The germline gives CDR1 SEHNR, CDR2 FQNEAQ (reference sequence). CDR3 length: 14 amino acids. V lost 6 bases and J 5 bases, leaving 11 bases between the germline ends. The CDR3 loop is CASSRGSDNSPLHF. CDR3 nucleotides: TGTGCCAGCAGTCGGGGTTCGGATAATTCACCCCTCCACTTT.

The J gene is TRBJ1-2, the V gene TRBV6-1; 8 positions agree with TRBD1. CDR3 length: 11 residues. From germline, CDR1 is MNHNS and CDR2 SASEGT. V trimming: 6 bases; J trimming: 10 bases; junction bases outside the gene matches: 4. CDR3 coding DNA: TGTGCCAGCAGCTTGGGACAGGCCTACACCTTC. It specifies CASSLGQAYTF.

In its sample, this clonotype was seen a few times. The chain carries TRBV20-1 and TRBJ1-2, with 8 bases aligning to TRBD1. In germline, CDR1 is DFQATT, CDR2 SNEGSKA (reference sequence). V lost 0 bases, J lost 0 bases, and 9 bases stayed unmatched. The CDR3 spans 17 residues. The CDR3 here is CSARDGGTGQPNYGYTF. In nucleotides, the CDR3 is TGCAGTGCTAGAGATGGGGGGACAGGACAGCCTAACTATGGCTACACCTTC.

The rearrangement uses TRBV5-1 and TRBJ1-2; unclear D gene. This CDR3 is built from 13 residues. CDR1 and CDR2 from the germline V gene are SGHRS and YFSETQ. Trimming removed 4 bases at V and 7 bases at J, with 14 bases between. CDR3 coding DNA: TGCGCCAGCAGCGTTGACCCGGAGGTTGGCTACACCTTC. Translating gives CASSVDPEVGYTF.